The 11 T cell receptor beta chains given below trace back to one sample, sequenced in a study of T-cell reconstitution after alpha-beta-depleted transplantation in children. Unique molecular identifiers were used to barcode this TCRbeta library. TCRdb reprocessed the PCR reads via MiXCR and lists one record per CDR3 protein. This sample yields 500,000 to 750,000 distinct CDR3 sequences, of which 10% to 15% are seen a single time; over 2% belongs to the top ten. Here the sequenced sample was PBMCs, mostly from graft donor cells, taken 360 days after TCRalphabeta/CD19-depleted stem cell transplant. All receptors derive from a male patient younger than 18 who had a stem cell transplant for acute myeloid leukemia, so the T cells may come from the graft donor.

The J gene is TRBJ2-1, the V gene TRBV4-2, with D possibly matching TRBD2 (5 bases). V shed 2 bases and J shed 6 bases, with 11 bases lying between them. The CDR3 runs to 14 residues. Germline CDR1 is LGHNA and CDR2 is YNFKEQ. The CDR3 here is CASSQRLAPNEQFF. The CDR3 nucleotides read TGTGCCAGCAGCCAAAGGCTAGCCCCCAATGAGCAGTTCTTC.

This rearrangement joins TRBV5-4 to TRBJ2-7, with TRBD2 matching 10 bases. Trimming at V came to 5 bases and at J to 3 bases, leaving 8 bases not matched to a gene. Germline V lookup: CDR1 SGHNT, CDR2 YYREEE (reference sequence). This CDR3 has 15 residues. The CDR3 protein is CASRSLAGVLYEQYF. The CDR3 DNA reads TGTGCCAGCAGGTCCCTAGCGGGAGTTCTCTACGAGCAGTACTTC. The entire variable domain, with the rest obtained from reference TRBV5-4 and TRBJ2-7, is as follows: ETGVTQSPTHLIKTRGQQVTLRCSSQSGHNTVSWYQQALGQGPQFIFQYYREEENGRGNFPPRFSGLQFPNYSSELNVNALELDDSALYLCASRSLAGVLYEQYFGPGTRLTVT.

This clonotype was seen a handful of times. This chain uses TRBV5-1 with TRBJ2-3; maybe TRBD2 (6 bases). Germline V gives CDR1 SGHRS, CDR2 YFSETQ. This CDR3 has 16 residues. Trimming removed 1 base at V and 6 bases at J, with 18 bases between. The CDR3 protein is CASSLFPWGGGDTQYF. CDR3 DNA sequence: TGCGCCAGCAGCTTGTTCCCGTGGGGCGGAGGGGATACGCAGTATTTT.

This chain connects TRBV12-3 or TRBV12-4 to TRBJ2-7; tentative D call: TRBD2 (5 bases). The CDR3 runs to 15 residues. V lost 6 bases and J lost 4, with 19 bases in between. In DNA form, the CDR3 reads TGTGCCAGCAGGGAAAGCGGTTCTTCCCCTTACGAGCAGTACTTC. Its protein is CASRESGSSPYEQYF.

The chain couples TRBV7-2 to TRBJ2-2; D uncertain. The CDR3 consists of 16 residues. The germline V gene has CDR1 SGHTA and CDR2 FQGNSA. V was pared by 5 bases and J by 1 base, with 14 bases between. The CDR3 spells CASSLVSSLNTGELFF. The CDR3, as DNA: TGTGCCAGCAGCCTAGTCAGTTCTTTGAACACCGGGGAGCTGTTTTTT.

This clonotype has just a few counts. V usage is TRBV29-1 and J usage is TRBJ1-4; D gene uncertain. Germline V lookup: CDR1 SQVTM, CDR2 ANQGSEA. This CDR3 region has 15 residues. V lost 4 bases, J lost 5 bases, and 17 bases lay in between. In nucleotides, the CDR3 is TGCAGCGTTGTAGGGTCCCCGGGGAACAATGAAAAACTGTTTTTT. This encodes CSVVGSPGNNEKLFF.

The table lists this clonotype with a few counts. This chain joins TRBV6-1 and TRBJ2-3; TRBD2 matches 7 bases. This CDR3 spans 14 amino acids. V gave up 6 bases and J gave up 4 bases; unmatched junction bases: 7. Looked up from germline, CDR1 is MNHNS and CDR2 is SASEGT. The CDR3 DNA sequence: TGTGCCAGCAGCCCCGGGACTACGCCAGATACGCAGTATTTT. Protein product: CASSPGTTPDTQYF.

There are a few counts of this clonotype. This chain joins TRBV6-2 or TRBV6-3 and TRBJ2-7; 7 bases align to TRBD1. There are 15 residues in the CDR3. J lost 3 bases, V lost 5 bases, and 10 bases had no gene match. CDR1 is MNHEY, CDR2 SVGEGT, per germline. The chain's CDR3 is CASSPSEQGYYEQYF. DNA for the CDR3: TGTGCCAGCAGTCCATCAGAACAGGGGTACTACGAGCAGTACTTC.

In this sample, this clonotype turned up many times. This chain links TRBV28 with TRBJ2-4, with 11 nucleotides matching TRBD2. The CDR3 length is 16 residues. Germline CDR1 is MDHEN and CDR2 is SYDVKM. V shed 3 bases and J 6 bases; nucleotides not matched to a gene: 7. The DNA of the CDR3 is TGTGCCAGCAGTTTTCTAGCGGGAGGATGGGGAAACATTCAGTACTTC. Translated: CASSFLAGGWGNIQYF.

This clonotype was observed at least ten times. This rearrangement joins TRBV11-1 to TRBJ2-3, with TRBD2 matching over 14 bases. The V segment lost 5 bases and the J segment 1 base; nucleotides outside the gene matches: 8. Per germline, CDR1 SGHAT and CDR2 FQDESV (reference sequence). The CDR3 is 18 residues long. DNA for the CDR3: TGTGCCAGCAGCCTACGACTAGCGGGAGGGCCCGGCACAGATACGCAGTATTTT. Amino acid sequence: CASSLRLAGGPGTDTQYF.

The CDR3 here is CASSPMSHGQFF. The CDR3 nucleotides are TGTGCCAGCAGCCCCATGTCCCATGGGCAGTTCTTC. The chain carries TRBV11-2 and TRBJ2-1; D call uncertain. Germline CDR1 and CDR2: SGHAT and FQNNGV. The germline V and J ends were trimmed by 5 bases and 12 bases, with 14 bases remaining between them. This CDR3 contains 12 residues.